One and the same sample provided the 26 T cell receptor beta chains below, sequenced in a study of T cell clusters in autoimmune cytopenias. Tens of thousands of genome equivalents of blood DNA were amplified for TRB. Multiplex touch-down PCR amplified TRB using TRB-A and TRB-B pools in one tube. Following a re-call of the multiplex PCR reads, TCRdb has one entry per CDR3 protein and lacks DNA. This table holds some 6,000 distinct CDR3 sequences. Sequenced input: peripheral blood. The receptors were sampled from a human donor with an autoimmune cytopenia or autoimmune hepatitis (not recorded which).

This clonotype is deemed medium-sized (0.01 to 0.1%) by its frequency. This chain links TRBV6-2 or TRBV6-3 with TRBJ2-6. The CDR3 is 15 residues long. Germline V lookup: CDR1 MNHEY, CDR2 SVGEGT. The CDR3 loop reads CASSYRSSGANVLTF.

The V gene is TRBV7-6, the J gene TRBJ2-5. The CDR3 is made up of 15 amino acids. Per the germline V gene, CDR1 is SGHVS and CDR2 is FNYEAQ. The CDR3 region is CASSLGGNVGETQYF. Using reference TRBV7-6 and TRBJ2-5 for the parts outside the CDR3, the full variable domain is GAGVSQSPRYKVTKRGQDVALRCDPISGHVSLYWYRQALGQGPEFLTYFNYEAQQDKSGLPNDRFSAERPEGSISTLTIQRTEQRDSAMYRCASSLGGNVGETQYFGPGTRLLVL.

This clonotype registers medium-sized by frequency. The chain carries TRBV27 and TRBJ2-1; TCRdb gives TRBD2 as the D gene, but with no DNA this cannot be confirmed. The CDR3 consists of 15 residues. CDR1 and CDR2 from the germline V gene are MNHEY and SMNVEV (reference sequence). Here the CDR3 reads CASSFLIAGGIEQFF.

The V call is TRBV4-1, the J call TRBJ1-5. The CDR3 has 14 residues. Germline V gives CDR1 MGHRA, CDR2 YSYEKL. The CDR3 spells CASSQDWGPQPQHF.

The chain couples TRBV28 to TRBJ1-3. Germline V CDR1 and CDR2: MDHEN, SYDVKM. The CDR3 contains 16 residues. The CDR3 is CASSPLGTASGNTIYF.

This clonotype is deemed medium-sized by its frequency. The chain joins TRBV6-1 to TRBJ1-5; TCRdb calls TRBD1, which cannot be checked without DNA. The CDR3 extends over 14 amino acids. Looked up from germline, CDR1 is MNHNS and CDR2 is SASEGT. The CDR3 reads CASSEGGGNQPQHF.

This clonotype is called medium-sized based on its frequency. The chain employs TRBV27 and TRBJ2-7. Germline V gene data show CDR1 as MNHEY and CDR2 as SMNVEV (reference sequence). CDR3 length: 13 residues. The CDR3 sequence is CASSLVPHGEQYF.

The chain employs TRBV7-6 and TRBJ1-4; TCRdb's D gene call, TRBD1, goes unchecked for lack of DNA. Germline V gene data show CDR1 as SGHVS and CDR2 as FNYEAQ. The CDR3 runs 15 residues. The CDR3 protein is CASRSNALTNEKLFF.

This clonotype is medium-sized by frequency. This chain connects TRBV30 to TRBJ2-1; TCRdb's D call of TRBD2 is untestable without DNA. Germline V CDR1 and CDR2: GTSNPN, SVGIG (reference sequence). There are 15 residues in the CDR3. CDR3: CAWARLLRGGNEQFF. Together with reference TRBV30 and TRBJ2-1, the CDR3 gives the full variable domain: SQTIHQWPATLVQPVGSPLSLECTVEGTSNPNLYWYRQAAGRGLQLLFYSVGIGQISSEVPQNLSASRPQDRQFILSSKKLLLSDSGFYLCAWARLLRGGNEQFFGPGTRLTVL.

This chain joins TRBV5-5 and TRBJ2-3; as DNA is missing, the TRBD2 call by TCRdb cannot be tested. Germline V lookup: CDR1 SGHKS, CDR2 YYEKEE (reference sequence). The length of the CDR3 is 15 residues. The CDR3 region is CASSLLAGGGDTQYF.

The chain uses TRBV20-1 and TRBJ2-4; TCRdb's D call, TRBD1, is unchecked because there is no DNA. The germline CDR1 and CDR2 sequences are DFQATT and SNEGSKA (reference sequence). The CDR3 extends over 13 amino acids. CDR3 residues: CSARWTGMNIQYF.

The rearrangement joins TRBV6-2 or TRBV6-3 to TRBJ2-1; lacking DNA, the TRBD1 call made by TCRdb goes unchecked. CDR3 length equals 16 residues. Germline lookup yields CDR1 MNHEY and CDR2 SVGEGT. CDR3 residues: CAIQRITAGAAYEQYF.

J is TRBJ2-2 and V is TRBV5-1; TCRdb's D call of TRBD1 is untestable without DNA. This CDR3 has 15 amino acids. Germline V lookup: CDR1 SGHRS, CDR2 YFSETQ. The CDR3 sequence: CASSTGTGNTGELFF.

The chain has TRBV5-6 and TRBJ1-6; TCRdb names TRBD1, which stays unverified in the absence of DNA. Germline loops: CDR1 SGHDT, CDR2 YYEEEE. CDR3 length: 18 residues. CDR3: CASSRTGILGSYNSPLHF.

J is TRBJ2-7 and V is TRBV6-4; no DNA is available, so the TRBD2 call from TCRdb remains unchecked. The length of the CDR3 is 16 residues. The germline V gene has CDR1 MRHNA and CDR2 SNTAGT. The chain's CDR3 is CASRDPRARSSYEQYF.

According to its frequency, this clonotype is medium-sized. The chain combines TRBV15 with TRBJ1-4. The germline V gene has CDR1 LNHNV and CDR2 YYDKDF (reference sequence). The CDR3 totals 16 residues. The CDR3 sequence: CATSRGARSTNEKLFF.

This rearrangement joins TRBV6-5 to TRBJ2-1; the D call from TCRdb, TRBD2, cannot be confirmed without DNA. Germline assignment: CDR1 MNHEY and CDR2 SVGAGI. The CDR3 loop spans 18 amino acids. The CDR3 protein is CASSKWRLVAGADNEQFF.

The chain carries TRBV12-3 or TRBV12-4 and TRBJ1-5. CDR3 length: 13 amino acids. The CDR3: CASRSNTNQPQHF.

V gene TRBV18 combines with J gene TRBJ2-3. Germline CDR1 and CDR2: KGHSH and LQKENI. This CDR3 contains 14 residues. This CDR3 is CASSRWESTDTQYF.

The chain carries TRBV27 and TRBJ1-2; TCRdb gives TRBD1 as the D gene, but with no DNA this cannot be confirmed. Germline CDR1 and CDR2: MNHEY and SMNVEV (reference sequence). The CDR3 extends over 15 amino acids. The CDR3 is CASSFSGSVDYGYTF.

The chain joins TRBV20-1 to TRBJ2-1. CDR3 length: 14 residues. Germline CDR1 reads DFQATT; CDR2 reads SNEGSKA (reference sequence). The CDR3 loop reads CSARKDRSYNEQFF.

This clonotype is called medium-sized (0.01 to 0.1%) based on its frequency. V and J are TRBV5-5 and TRBJ2-7; TCRdb's D call, TRBD1, is unchecked because there is no DNA. This CDR3 contains 16 residues. The germline V gene encodes CDR1 SGHKS and CDR2 YYEKEE (reference sequence). The CDR3 reads CASSFSGTGVPYEQYF.

The chain links TRBV7-9 to TRBJ2-2. This CDR3 comprises 13 residues. Germline V gene sequence: CDR1 SEHNR, CDR2 FQNEAQ (reference sequence). The CDR3 reads CASRFGYTGELFF.

The rearrangement uses TRBV11-3 and TRBJ1-6. Germline lookup yields CDR1 SGHNT and CDR2 YENEEA. This CDR3 has 14 residues. CDR3 in amino acids: CASSLDRGNSPLHF.

The chain couples TRBV20-1 to TRBJ1-2; with no DNA, the TCRdb D assignment of TRBD1 cannot be verified. Per germline, CDR1 DFQATT and CDR2 SNEGSKA (reference sequence). CDR3 length: 13 amino acids. The CDR3 loop reads CSARGSGIHGYTF.

The chain has TRBV20-1 and TRBJ2-1; as DNA is missing, the TRBD2 call by TCRdb cannot be tested. The CDR3 has 17 amino acids. Germline loops: CDR1 DFQATT, CDR2 SNEGSKA (reference sequence). CDR3 sequence reads: CSAIAGTSGGSYNEQFF.